The present entry profiles one T cell receptor beta chain with its context. Its antigen remains unidentified. The sample carries other DNA sequences with the same CDR3. CD45RO-negative, CCR7-positively selected cells formed the naive CD8 fraction, excluding terminally differentiated effector memory CD45RA+ cells. Looked up from germline, CDR1 is MGHRA and CDR2 is YSYEKL. J was trimmed by 3 bases and V by 1 base; bases with no gene match: 4. The CDR3 is 15 amino acids. Using immunoSEQ multiplex PCR, the repertoire was profiled, and TCRdb retains in-frame clones only, with some absent. This sample yields some 2.1 million clones, of which just under 95% are seen a single time; more than 0.95% belongs to the top ten. This entry is derived from a study of shared clonotypes between healthy human individuals. Findings and caveats of the study: On the whole, naive subsets had larger estimated richness than memory subsets had. Some clonotypes were shared by all four sorted-subset donors, while others were not shared. The non-shared ones had lower generation probabilities than the shared ones. Only blood samples were collected, and tissue repertoires likely differ.

The rearrangement links TRBV4-1 to TRBJ2-7; 9 bases line up with TRBD1. The sequenced sample consisted of naive CD8+ T cells sorted from blood. This clonotype was sampled from a man younger than 35 in good health. The CDR3 here is CASSQATGGSYEQYF. The CDR3 DNA follows: TGCGCCAGCAGCCAAGCGACAGGGGGAAGCTACGAGCAGTACTTC.